The 13 T cell receptor beta chains presented below share a single source sample, sequenced in a study of T cell responses to AZD1222 COVID-19 vaccine. Clones were read by immunoSEQ multiplex PCR, and TCRdb kept only the in-frame ones, dropping some. The data show tens of thousands of clones, 70% to 90% seen once. The sample here was peripheral blood, taken 28 days after the second AZD1222 dose. These receptor sequences come from an adult who received the AZD1222 COVID-19 vaccine.

Comment on this clone: In the same sample, other DNA sequences code for this CDR3. V is TRBV11-2 and J is TRBJ1-3, with 12 bases fitting TRBD1. Unmatched junction bases numbered 3, after V lost 5 bases and J lost 4 bases. The germline gives CDR1 SGHAT, CDR2 FQNNGV. CDR3 length equals 15 residues. The CDR3 nucleotides read TGTGCCAGCAGCCTGGGACAGGGGGCAGGAAACACCATATATTTT. Translation: CASSLGQGAGNTIYF.

The chain couples TRBV4-2 to TRBJ1-1; no firm D call. Germline assignment: CDR1 LGHNA and CDR2 YNFKEQ. V shed 4 bases and J shed 2 bases, with 14 bases lying between them. This CDR3 has 15 amino acids. The CDR3 is CASSPPKRGNTEAFF. The DNA of the CDR3 is TGTGCCAGCAGCCCCCCAAAACGGGGTAACACTGAAGCTTTCTTT.

This chain uses TRBV27 with TRBJ2-1, with D possibly TRBD2 on 6 matching bases. V lost 6 bases, J lost 0 bases, and 12 bases lay in between. The CDR3 contains 15 residues. In germline, CDR1 is MNHEY, CDR2 SMNVEV (reference sequence). In DNA form, the CDR3 reads TGTGCCAGCAGCACGGGGAGGAGCTCCTACAATGAGCAGTTCTTC. Amino acid sequence: CASSTGRSSYNEQFF.

The gene calls are TRBV29-1 and TRBJ1-1, with D possibly TRBD1 on 6 matching bases. Germline V gene data show CDR1 as SQVTM and CDR2 as ANQGSEA. The CDR3 is 15 amino acids. The germline V and J ends were trimmed by 0 bases and 2 bases, with 13 bases remaining between them. Here the CDR3 reads CSVEDRGAINTEAFF. The CDR3 DNA reads TGCAGCGTTGAAGACAGGGGCGCGATCAACACTGAAGCTTTCTTT.

This rearrangement joins TRBV18 to TRBJ2-3, with D hard to call. Germline CDR1 is KGHSH and CDR2 is LQKENI. The CDR3 length is 12 residues. The germline V and J ends were trimmed by 5 bases and 0 bases, with 3 bases remaining between them. The CDR3, as DNA: TGTGCCAGCTCAGATAGCACAGATACGCAGTATTTT. Translated, it gives CASSDSTDTQYF.

The rearrangement joins TRBV7-2 to TRBJ2-2; possibly TRBD2 for D (5 bases). CDR1 and CDR2 (germline): SGHTA, FQGNSA. With 2 bases removed from V and 5 bases from J, the gap between germline ends came to 15 bases. The CDR3 length is 16 residues. CDR3 DNA sequence: TGTGCCAGCAGCTTACGTCGAGGGAGAGGTACCGGGGAGCTGTTTTTT. Translation gives CASSLRRGRGTGELFF.

V gene TRBV19 combines with J gene TRBJ2-3; D unresolved. V lost 6 bases and J 0 bases, leaving 10 bases between the germline ends. The CDR3 is 14 residues long. Germline V gene sequence: CDR1 LNHDA, CDR2 SQIVND (reference sequence). CDR3: CASSQATSTDTQYF. For the CDR3, the DNA is TGTGCCAGTAGCCAGGCAACAAGCACAGATACGCAGTATTTT.

The CDR3 DNA sequence: TGCGCCAGCAGCTTAAATTCTGGACAGACCTCTGAAAAACTGTTTTTT. Encoded protein: CASSLNSGQTSEKLFF. The chain joins TRBV5-1 to TRBJ1-4; tentatively, D is TRBD1 (6 bases). V gave up 2 bases and J gave up 7 bases, with 18 bases separating them. This CDR3 is 16 amino acids long. Per the germline V gene, CDR1 is SGHRS and CDR2 is YFSETQ. Complete variable domain (other parts from reference TRBV5-1 and TRBJ1-4): KAGVTQTPRYLIKTRGQQVTLSCSPISGHRSVSWYQQTPGQGLQFLFEYFSETQRNKGNFPGRFSGRQFSNSRSEMNVSTLELGDSALYLCASSLNSGQTSEKLFFGSGTQLSVL.

On this clone itself: Additional DNA sequences in this sample encode the identical CDR3. The chain links TRBV3-1 (or the pseudogene TRBV3-2) to TRBJ2-6; D is unclear. Per the germline V gene, CDR1 is LGHDT and CDR2 is YNNKEL (reference sequence). Trimming stripped 0 bases from V and 0 bases from J, with 3 bases between. CDR3 size: 15 residues. The chain's CDR3 is CASSQDSSGANVLTF. As DNA, the CDR3 is TGTGCCAGCAGCCAAGATAGCTCTGGGGCCAACGTCCTGACTTTC.

J is TRBJ2-5 and V is TRBV5-1, with D possibly TRBD2 on 6 matching bases. The ends were cut back, 5 bases at V and 5 bases at J, with 13 bases in the middle. Germline assignment: CDR1 SGHRS and CDR2 YFSETQ. The CDR3 consists of 13 residues. The chain's CDR3 is CASRLEGVETQYF. The DNA for the CDR3 is TGCGCCAGCAGACTGGAGGGAGTGGAGACCCAGTACTTC.

The gene calls are TRBV2 and TRBJ2-2; possibly TRBD1 for D (5 bases). The CDR3 is made up of 14 amino acids. Per the germline V gene, CDR1 is SNHLY and CDR2 is FYNNEI. Trimming took off 7 bases at V and 0 bases at J, with 9 bases between the two ends. CDR3 nucleotides: TGTGCCAGCACCCCGGACACGAACACCGGGGAGCTGTTTTTT. Amino acids: CASTPDTNTGELFF. Combining the CDR3 with reference TRBV2 and TRBJ2-2 gives the whole variable domain EPEVTQTPSHQVTQMGQEVILRCVPISNHLYFYWYRQILGQKVEFLVSFYNNEISEKSEIFDDQFSVERPDGSNFTLKIRSTKLEDSAMYFCASTPDTNTGELFFGEGSRLTVL.

This clone occurred once. The chain joins TRBV28 to TRBJ1-1; D gene uncertain. Germline CDR1 reads MDHEN; CDR2 reads SYDVKM. This CDR3 has 14 residues. Trimming shortened V by 1 base and J by 1 base, and 7 bases separated the two germline ends. Written as DNA, the CDR3 is TGTGCCAGCAGTTTATTTTACCAGAACACTGAAGCTTTCTTT. Translated, it gives CASSLFYQNTEAFF.

The chain joins TRBV16 to TRBJ1-1; D gene uncertain. In germline, CDR1 is KGHSY, CDR2 FQNENV. Between the trimmed V and J ends, which lost 1 base and 1 base, there was a span of 13 bases. This CDR3 is 16 amino acids long. The CDR3 sequence is CASSQLSAASNTEAFF. For the CDR3, the DNA is TGTGCCAGCAGCCAATTATCGGCAGCCTCGAACACTGAAGCTTTCTTT.